Below are 13 T cell receptor beta chains sequenced from a single sample in a study of cytomegalovirus exposure and HLA in healthy donors. Produced via immunoSEQ multiplex PCR; TCRdb's table is partial and in-frame only. The sample holds fewer than 250,000 clones, approximately 87% seen once. The sample taken for sequencing was PBMCs. These receptor sequences come from a man younger than 30 in good health and CMV-seronegative.

This sequence joins TRBV7-7 and TRBJ2-1, with D possibly being TRBD2 (6 bases). The V gene's germline CDR1 is SSHAT and CDR2 FNYEAQ (reference sequence). The V and J ends lost 2 bases and 4 bases respectively, with 15 bases between them. The CDR3 length is 16 residues. CDR3 loop: CASSLLARDGYNEQFF. CDR3 DNA sequence: TGTGCCAGCAGCTTACTAGCGAGAGACGGATACAATGAGCAGTTCTTC.

The chain couples TRBV7-2 to TRBJ1-6; no definite D call. V lost 4 bases and J lost 12, with 19 bases in between. Germline CDR1 SGHTA, CDR2 FQGNSA. The CDR3 totals 15 residues. The CDR3 is CASSWGDTVGEPLHF. For the CDR3, the DNA is TGTGCCAGCAGCTGGGGAGACACGGTTGGGGAACCCCTCCACTTT. Full variable domain (outside the CDR3, taken from reference TRBV7-2 and TRBJ1-6): GAGVSQSPSNKVTEKGKDVELRCDPISGHTALYWYRQSLGQGLEFLIYFQGNSAPDKSGLPSDRFSAERTGGSVSTLTIQRTQQEDSAVYLCASSWGDTVGEPLHFGNGTRLTVT.

J is TRBJ2-1 and V is TRBV6-5; TRBD2 matches at 10 bases. V trimming: 6 bases; J trimming: 8 bases; junction bases outside the gene matches: 7. Germline V gene lookup returns CDR1 MNHEY and CDR2 SVGAGI. This CDR3 comprises 14 residues. CDR3 sequence: CASSPSGSSDEQFF. The CDR3 nucleotides read TGTGCCAGCAGCCCTAGCGGGAGTAGTGATGAGCAGTTCTTC.

This clone was found once. The chain has TRBV5-1 and TRBJ1-2, with D perhaps TRBD1 (6 bases). Deletions cut 2 bases from V and 3 bases from J, with 11 bases between. The germline gives CDR1 SGHRS, CDR2 YFSETQ. The CDR3 runs 14 residues. DNA of the CDR3: TGCGCCAGCAGCTTCACAGGGCAAGACTATGGCTACACCTTC. Its protein product is CASSFTGQDYGYTF.

This clone was detected only once. The chain employs TRBV19 and TRBJ2-3; 12 bases are shared with TRBD2. With V trimmed by 6 bases and J by 0 bases, 10 bases remained unmatched. There are 18 residues in the CDR3. Per the germline V gene, CDR1 is LNHDA and CDR2 is SQIVND (reference sequence). The CDR3 here is CASSYASGRAVSTDTQYF. CDR3 DNA sequence: TGTGCCAGTAGCTATGCTAGCGGGAGGGCCGTTAGCACAGATACGCAGTATTTT.

This sequence joins TRBV5-6 and TRBJ2-1, with 8 bases aligning to TRBD1. The CDR3 totals 15 residues. The germline V gene encodes CDR1 SGHDT and CDR2 YYEEEE. V lost 4 bases, J lost 8 bases, and 11 bases stayed unmatched. For the CDR3, the DNA is TGTGCCAGCAGCCCCCAGACAGGGGAGTTTGATGAGCAGTTCTTC. Its translation: CASSPQTGEFDEQFF.

V gene TRBV5-1 combines with J gene TRBJ2-1; TRBD2 matches at 10 bases. The ends lost 4 bases at V and 6 bases at J; junction bases unmatched: 16. Germline CDR1 SGHRS, CDR2 YFSETQ. The CDR3 consists of 18 residues. The CDR3 DNA is TGCGCCAGCAGCGGGGCTCTTGTTTCTAGCGGGAGTTTCAATGAGCAGTTCTTC. Residues: CASSGALVSSGSFNEQFF.

V usage is TRBV9 and J usage is TRBJ2-7; 8 nucleotides match TRBD1. The CDR3 consists of 14 residues. Trimming took 4 bases from V and 6 from J; bases not matched to a gene: 9. Germline loops: CDR1 SGDLS, CDR2 YYNGEE. CDR3 in amino acids: CASSYRTGLVEQYF. CDR3 coding DNA: TGTGCCAGCAGCTACCGGACAGGGTTGGTCGAGCAGTACTTC.

This sequence joins TRBV19 and TRBJ2-7; D is possibly TRBD1 (5 bases). CDR3 length: 14 residues. Germline CDR1 and CDR2: LNHDA and SQIVND (reference sequence). Trimming removed 3 bases at V and 2 bases at J, with 11 bases between. CDR3 protein: CASSIRGSTYEQYF. The CDR3 coding sequence is TGTGCCAGTAGTATTAGGGGTTCAACCTACGAGCAGTACTTC.

The V and J genes are TRBV15 and TRBJ2-3; 8 bases are shared with TRBD1. There are 17 residues in the CDR3. The junction had 8 bases not matched to a gene; V was cut back by 1 base and J by 2 bases. In germline, CDR1 is LNHNV, CDR2 YYDKDF (reference sequence). The CDR3 spells CATSRVSRDRNTDTQYF. The DNA for the CDR3 is TGTGCCACCAGCAGAGTCAGCCGGGACAGGAACACAGATACGCAGTATTTT.

The chain combines TRBV18 with TRBJ2-6, with TRBD1 matching over 8 bases. The CDR3 loop spans 16 amino acids. CDR1 is KGHSH, CDR2 LQKENI, per germline. J gave up 1 base and V 4 bases, and 3 bases lay outside the gene matches. CDR3 nucleotides: TGTGCCAGCTCACTCCGGACAGGGTCTGGGGCCAACGTCCTGACTTTC. Protein sequence: CASSLRTGSGANVLTF.

This chain uses TRBV7-9 with TRBJ1-1; D gene unclear. V was trimmed by 2 bases and J by 1 base, leaving 5 bases between them. CDR3 size: 13 residues. CDR1 and CDR2 (germline): SEHNR, FQNEAQ (reference sequence). CDR3: CASSLSRNTEAFF. In DNA, the CDR3 is TGTGCCAGCAGCTTATCGAGGAACACTGAAGCTTTCTTT.

This clone was seen a handful of times. The chain uses TRBV19 and TRBJ1-2, with no clear D. V was cut by 3 bases and J by 3 bases, with 14 bases left in between. Germline V lookup: CDR1 LNHDA, CDR2 SQIVND (reference sequence). This CDR3 region has 15 residues. The CDR3 region has the DNA TGTGCCAGTAGTATTGGCGGGGAATTTCACTATGGCTACACCTTC. Its translation is CASSIGGEFHYGYTF.